The 19 T cell receptor beta chains below come from one sample, sequenced in a study of T cells in Graves' hyperthyroidism and ophthalmopathy. Amplification yielded TCR beta CDR3 regions, with RNA transcripts as the source. HTBI primers drove first-round RT-PCR of the TCR CDR3. TCRdb recomputed calls from the multiplex PCR reads with MiXCR, one row per CDR3 protein. There are hundreds of thousands of distinct CDR3 sequences in the sample; about 45% occur only once, and roughly 7.2% lies in the top ten. Sequencing used peripheral blood or thyroid tissue (not recorded which). These receptors all stem from an adult man with Graves' disease, either hyperthyroidism or ophthalmopathy (not recorded which).

The chain combines TRBV20-1 with TRBJ2-7; 9 bases match TRBD2. The V gene's germline CDR1 is DFQATT and CDR2 SNEGSKA (reference sequence). The junction had 5 bases not matched to a gene; V was cut back by 0 bases and J by 5 bases. The CDR3 contains 14 residues. CDR3 amino acids: CSARDQRGANEQYF. The CDR3 bases are TGCAGTGCTAGAGATCAGCGGGGGGCAAACGAGCAGTACTTC.

A remark on this clonotype: With a much larger clone just one base away, this may be a read error. This chain uses TRBV9 with TRBJ2-6; the D is unclear. Germline V gives CDR1 SGDLS, CDR2 YYNGEE. CDR3 length: 13 residues. V was shortened by 8 bases and J by 1 base, with 7 bases between the two germline ends. Here the CDR3 reads CASQVSGANVLTF. DNA for the CDR3: TGTGCCAGTCAGGTTTCTGGGGCCAACGTCCTGACTTTC.

This rearrangement joins TRBV7-9 to TRBJ1-5, with a tentative D call TRBD1 (6 bases). V was trimmed by 5 bases and J by 4 bases, leaving 18 bases between them. The germline V gene encodes CDR1 SEHNR and CDR2 FQNEAQ (reference sequence). The CDR3 loop spans 16 amino acids. The CDR3 DNA reads as TGTGCCAGCAGCCCCACCCTTGACAGGATTAATCAGCCCCAGCATTTT. This codes for CASSPTLDRINQPQHF.

The CDR3 protein is CASKPFMTGNEKLFF. Here the CDR3 DNA reads TGTGCCAGCAAACCCTTTATGACAGGAAATGAAAAACTGTTTTTT. The chain carries TRBV13 and TRBJ1-4; TRBD1 might be the D (6 bases). The V end was cut by 7 bases, the J end by 5 bases, with 17 bases between. CDR1 and CDR2 (germline): PRHDT, FYEKMQ (reference sequence). The CDR3 extends over 15 amino acids.

The sample holds many counts of this clonotype. The chain recombines TRBV12-3 or TRBV12-4 with TRBJ1-2; no firm D call. The CDR3 has 12 amino acids. Trimming removed 3 bases at V and 6 bases at J, with 8 bases between. The DNA for the CDR3 is TGTGCCAGCAGTTTCTCCGCGGATGGCTACACCTTC. Translation: CASSFSADGYTF.

V gene TRBV29-1 combines with J gene TRBJ1-4; D gene unclear. CDR3 length: 12 residues. CDR1 SQVTM and CDR2 ANQGSEA come from the germline V gene. Trimming removed 6 bases at V and 8 bases at J, with 13 bases between. In DNA form, the CDR3 reads TGCAGCGTAGCCACGGGTCGGGAAAAACTGTTTTTT. Translated, it gives CSVATGREKLFF. Full variable domain (rest looked up from reference TRBV29-1 and TRBJ1-4): SAVISQKPSRDICQRGTSLTIQCQVDSQVTMMFWYRQQPGQSLTLIATANQGSEATYESGFVIDKFPISRPNLTFSTLTVSNMSPEDSSIYLCSVATGREKLFFGSGTQLSVL.

In this sample, this clonotype turned up a few times. The chain carries TRBV29-1 and TRBJ1-6, with 9 bases matching TRBD1. The CDR3 runs to 15 residues. Germline values: CDR1 SQVTM, CDR2 ANQGSEA. V was pared by 4 bases and J by 8 bases, with 9 bases of the junction left unmatched. CDR3: CSVGYGTGIDSPLHF. CDR3 nucleotide sequence: TGCAGCGTTGGATACGGGACAGGGATCGATTCACCCCTCCACTTT.

The chain combines TRBV29-1 with TRBJ1-4; TRBD1 matches at 10 bases. The ends lost 2 bases at V and 5 bases at J; junction bases unmatched: 5. This CDR3 has 15 residues. Germline V lookup: CDR1 SQVTM, CDR2 ANQGSEA. The CDR3 region has the DNA TGCAGCGTTGAATGGGGACAGGGGCAAAATGAAAAACTGTTTTTT. Its protein product is CSVEWGQGQNEKLFF.

This clonotype showed up many times. The rearrangement joins TRBV29-1 to TRBJ1-2; 7 bases agree with TRBD1. Germline V gene data show CDR1 as SQVTM and CDR2 as ANQGSEA. J gave up 2 bases and V 7 bases, and 7 bases lay outside the gene matches. The CDR3 length is 13 residues. The CDR3 here is CSAHRGGNYGYTF. Here the CDR3 DNA reads TGCAGCGCGCACAGGGGAGGCAACTATGGCTACACCTTC.

This chain connects TRBV12-3 or TRBV12-4 to TRBJ1-1; D gene ambiguous. The length of the CDR3 is 13 residues. V was cut by 1 base and J by 6 bases, with 9 bases left in between. The CDR3 DNA reads TGTGCCAGCAGTTTAGGGAGTGGGGCTGAAGCTTTCTTT. Translated, it gives CASSLGSGAEAFF.

The chain joins TRBV20-1 to TRBJ1-1; D is uncertain. This CDR3 has 13 amino acids. V lost 2 bases and J lost 1, with 8 bases in between. Germline-derived CDR1 and CDR2 are DFQATT and SNEGSKA (reference sequence). The CDR3 is CSARKERNTEAFF. For the CDR3, the DNA is TGCAGTGCTAGAAAGGAGAGGAACACTGAAGCTTTCTTT.

The chain uses TRBV7-9 and TRBJ2-3, with D tentatively TRBD2 (5 bases). Germline CDR1 is SEHNR and CDR2 is FQNEAQ (reference sequence). V was trimmed by 3 bases and J by 0 bases, leaving 10 bases between them. There are 15 residues in the CDR3. This CDR3 is CASSLLRTSTDTQYF. Written as DNA, the CDR3 is TGTGCCAGCAGCTTGCTCCGGACTAGCACAGATACGCAGTATTTT.

The genes are TRBV7-9 and TRBJ1-5; D might be TRBD1 (6 bases). The CDR3 totals 15 residues. Per the germline V gene, CDR1 is SEHNR and CDR2 is FQNEAQ (reference sequence). V was shortened by 5 bases and J by 2 bases, with 13 bases between the two germline ends. CDR3 in amino acids: CASSQTGLGNQPQHF. The CDR3 bases are TGTGCCAGCAGCCAAACAGGGTTAGGCAATCAGCCCCAGCATTTT.

This chain uses TRBV29-1 with TRBJ1-1, with D perhaps matching TRBD1 (5 bases). Germline loops: CDR1 SQVTM, CDR2 ANQGSEA. Trimming took off 4 bases at V and 10 bases at J, with 34 bases between the two ends. CDR3 length: 18 residues. The CDR3 DNA follows: TGCAGCGTTGTAGAAAACCGGGGCTGGCGTGTGGGGCGGACGAGAGCTTTCTTT. Residues: CSVVENRGWRVGRTRAFF.

The chain uses TRBV12-3 or TRBV12-4 and TRBJ1-5; D may be TRBD1 (6 bases). V lost 5 bases, J lost 2 bases, and 10 bases lay in between. The CDR3 is 14 residues long. The DNA for the CDR3 is TGTGCCAGCAGTGTATCAGGGGGCAATCAGCCCCAGCATTTT. Translating gives CASSVSGGNQPQHF.

This clonotype has a handful of counts. The rearrangement links TRBV7-9 to TRBJ1-1; tentatively, D is TRBD1 (5 bases). Trimming took 1 base from V and 9 from J, leaving 12 bases between them. The CDR3 has 13 residues. Germline CDR1 SEHNR, CDR2 FQNEAQ (reference sequence). The CDR3 DNA reads TGTGCCAGCAGCTTAGTTGCCAGGGATAAAGCTTTCTTT. It is translated as CASSLVARDKAFF.

V and J are TRBV20-1 and TRBJ2-7; a weak D match, TRBD2 (6 bases). The germline V and J ends were trimmed by 0 bases and 3 bases, with 18 bases remaining between them. This CDR3 has 16 residues. Looked up from germline, CDR1 is DFQATT and CDR2 is SNEGSKA (reference sequence). CDR3 DNA sequence: TGCAGTGCTAGAGATCGGAGGGCTAGCCGTAGCTACGAGCAGTACTTC. Protein product: CSARDRRASRSYEQYF.

The chain has TRBV15 and TRBJ2-5, with D possibly matching TRBD2 (5 bases). With 3 bases removed from V and 3 bases from J, the gap between germline ends came to 14 bases. CDR3 length: 15 residues. CDR1 LNHNV and CDR2 YYDKDF come from the germline V gene (reference sequence). Here the CDR3 DNA reads TGTGCCACCAGCAGCTATTGGACTGTGGAAGAGACCCAGTACTTC. Translated, it gives CATSSYWTVEETQYF.

As to this clonotype: An end of the junction does not agree with germline; a read error may underlie this. This sequence joins TRBV7-6 and TRBJ2-7; no firm D call. Germline V gene data show CDR1 as SGHVS and CDR2 as FNYEAQ. This CDR3 region has 15 residues. The CDR3 bases are TGTGCCAGCAGCTTAGCGGCAGGCGGAACGTACGAGGAGTACTTC. Translation gives CASSLAAGGTYEEYF.